The clone carrying this T cell receptor beta chain showed up many times. The data were obtained in a study of CD8+CD57+ T cells in acquired aplastic anemia. Profiling that covered TCR beta VDJ and CDR3 relied on genomic DNA as its template. TCRdb passed the reads through MiXCR, listing each CDR3 protein once. The sample yields about 160,000 distinct CDR3 sequences, 40% to 55% seen once. The CDR3 is made up of 13 amino acids. Trimming took 0 bases from V and 4 from J, leaving 10 bases between them. From germline, CDR1 is DFQATT and CDR2 SNEGSKA (reference sequence). Sequencing was done on patients that had shown CD8+CD57+ cell expansion by flow cytometry.

V gene TRBV20-1 combines with J gene TRBJ2-7; a possible D gene is TRBD2 (5 bases). The sequencing sample was made of sorted CD4+, CD8+, or CD8+CD57+ T cells (not recorded which) from PBMCs. This receptor was identified in a human donor with aplastic anemia. In DNA form, the CDR3 reads TGCAGTGCTAGAGACCCTAGCAGGTACGAGCAGTACTTC. Its protein product is CSARDPSRYEQYF.